The subject of this entry is one T cell receptor (beta chain). Its antigen is currently unknown. The data are from a study of molecular identifiers for immune sequencing clone quantification. Whole-study context: Replicate experiments took RNA from 20,000 or 100,000 naive CD8 cells, divided it five ways and sequenced four.

Preparation of the bulk TCR libraries relied on previously described methods and listed TCR primers. In TCRdb, the PCR reads were re-called with MiXCR into one record per CDR3 protein. In the table there are about 640,000 distinct CDR3 sequences, approximately 20% of which are singletons. Regarding the study as a whole: Highly expanded clone sizes could be underestimated by identical TCR molecules that share a barcode. Clones above 20 RNA copies contained over 97% of effector molecules but under 1% of naive ones.

The CDR3 contains 15 residues. Germline CDR1 LGHNA, CDR2 YSLEER. V was shortened by 6 bases and J by 0 bases, with 15 bases between the two germline ends. This TCR was sampled from a human donor in good health. Some libraries in this study had Jurkat cell RNA spiked in. This sequence joins TRBV4-3 and TRBJ2-7; possible D gene TRBD2, 6 bases. The sequencing input was naive CD8+ T cells from blood, with Jurkat cell RNA spiked in. The subset: FACS-sorted CD8+CD4-CCR7+CD45RA+ naive T cells. The CDR3: CASSPDYPNSYEQYF. For the CDR3, the DNA is TGCGCCAGCAGTCCGGACTACCCCAACTCCTACGAGCAGTACTTC.